Shown below are 3 T cell receptor beta chains from a single sample sequenced in a study of identical twins. TCRdb reprocessed the 5' RACE reads with MiXCR, giving one entry per CDR3 protein. Of some 320,000 distinct CDR3 sequences in the sample, roughly an eighth were seen once. These sequences were also reported in another study, on yellow fever vaccine responses in identical twins.

Input material: CD8+ T cells sorted from blood. These TCRs come from a woman in her late teens or twenties in good health.

The J gene is TRBJ1-1, the V gene TRBV6-1; 10 nucleotides match TRBD1. This CDR3 is built from 14 residues. V gave up 6 bases and J gave up 6 bases; unmatched junction bases: 7. Germline CDR1 is MNHNS and CDR2 is SASEGT. The CDR3 reads CASSPRDRGPEAFF. CDR3 nucleotides: TGTGCCAGCAGCCCCCGGGACAGGGGACCTGAAGCTTTCTTT.

DNA for the CDR3: TGTGCCAGCAGTCGGCGAGACAGGCACGTTTACAATGAGCAGTTCTTC. It codes for CASSRRDRHVYNEQFF. V is TRBV27 and J is TRBJ2-1; possible D gene TRBD1, 6 bases. V was trimmed by 5 bases and J by 4 bases, leaving 18 bases between them. Germline CDR1 and CDR2: MNHEY and SMNVEV (reference sequence). This CDR3 is built from 16 residues.

This clonotype was recorded a few times. The chain joins TRBV28 to TRBJ1-2, with 7 bases fitting TRBD1. The CDR3 consists of 15 residues. Germline CDR1 and CDR2: MDHEN and SYDVKM. J was trimmed by 4 bases and V by 5 bases; bases with no gene match: 10. CDR3 nucleotide sequence: TGTGCCAGCAGTCCTTCTCGACAGGGACCCTATGGCTACACCTTC. Protein product: CASSPSRQGPYGYTF.